The TCR beta chain described here comes from a study of blood T cell repertoires in COVID-19. Germline V CDR1 and CDR2: SGHAT, FQNNGV. V lost 6 bases, J lost 9 bases, and 18 bases lay in between. The CDR3 totals 14 residues. This clone showed up just once. Profiled with immunoSEQ multiplex PCR; TCRdb holds only in-frame clones, not every one. Among under 65,000 clones, 90% were seen once, and the ten largest hold approximately 15%. The chain has TRBV11-2 and TRBJ1-5; weak D call: TRBD1 (5 bases). Sequenced material: peripheral blood. This clonotype was sampled from a man aged 80 or over with acute or convalescent COVID-19. The CDR3 DNA reads as TGTGCCAGCAGTCGAGGAGGGGTCGGGAGGCCCCAGCATTTT. It translates to CASSRGGVGRPQHF.